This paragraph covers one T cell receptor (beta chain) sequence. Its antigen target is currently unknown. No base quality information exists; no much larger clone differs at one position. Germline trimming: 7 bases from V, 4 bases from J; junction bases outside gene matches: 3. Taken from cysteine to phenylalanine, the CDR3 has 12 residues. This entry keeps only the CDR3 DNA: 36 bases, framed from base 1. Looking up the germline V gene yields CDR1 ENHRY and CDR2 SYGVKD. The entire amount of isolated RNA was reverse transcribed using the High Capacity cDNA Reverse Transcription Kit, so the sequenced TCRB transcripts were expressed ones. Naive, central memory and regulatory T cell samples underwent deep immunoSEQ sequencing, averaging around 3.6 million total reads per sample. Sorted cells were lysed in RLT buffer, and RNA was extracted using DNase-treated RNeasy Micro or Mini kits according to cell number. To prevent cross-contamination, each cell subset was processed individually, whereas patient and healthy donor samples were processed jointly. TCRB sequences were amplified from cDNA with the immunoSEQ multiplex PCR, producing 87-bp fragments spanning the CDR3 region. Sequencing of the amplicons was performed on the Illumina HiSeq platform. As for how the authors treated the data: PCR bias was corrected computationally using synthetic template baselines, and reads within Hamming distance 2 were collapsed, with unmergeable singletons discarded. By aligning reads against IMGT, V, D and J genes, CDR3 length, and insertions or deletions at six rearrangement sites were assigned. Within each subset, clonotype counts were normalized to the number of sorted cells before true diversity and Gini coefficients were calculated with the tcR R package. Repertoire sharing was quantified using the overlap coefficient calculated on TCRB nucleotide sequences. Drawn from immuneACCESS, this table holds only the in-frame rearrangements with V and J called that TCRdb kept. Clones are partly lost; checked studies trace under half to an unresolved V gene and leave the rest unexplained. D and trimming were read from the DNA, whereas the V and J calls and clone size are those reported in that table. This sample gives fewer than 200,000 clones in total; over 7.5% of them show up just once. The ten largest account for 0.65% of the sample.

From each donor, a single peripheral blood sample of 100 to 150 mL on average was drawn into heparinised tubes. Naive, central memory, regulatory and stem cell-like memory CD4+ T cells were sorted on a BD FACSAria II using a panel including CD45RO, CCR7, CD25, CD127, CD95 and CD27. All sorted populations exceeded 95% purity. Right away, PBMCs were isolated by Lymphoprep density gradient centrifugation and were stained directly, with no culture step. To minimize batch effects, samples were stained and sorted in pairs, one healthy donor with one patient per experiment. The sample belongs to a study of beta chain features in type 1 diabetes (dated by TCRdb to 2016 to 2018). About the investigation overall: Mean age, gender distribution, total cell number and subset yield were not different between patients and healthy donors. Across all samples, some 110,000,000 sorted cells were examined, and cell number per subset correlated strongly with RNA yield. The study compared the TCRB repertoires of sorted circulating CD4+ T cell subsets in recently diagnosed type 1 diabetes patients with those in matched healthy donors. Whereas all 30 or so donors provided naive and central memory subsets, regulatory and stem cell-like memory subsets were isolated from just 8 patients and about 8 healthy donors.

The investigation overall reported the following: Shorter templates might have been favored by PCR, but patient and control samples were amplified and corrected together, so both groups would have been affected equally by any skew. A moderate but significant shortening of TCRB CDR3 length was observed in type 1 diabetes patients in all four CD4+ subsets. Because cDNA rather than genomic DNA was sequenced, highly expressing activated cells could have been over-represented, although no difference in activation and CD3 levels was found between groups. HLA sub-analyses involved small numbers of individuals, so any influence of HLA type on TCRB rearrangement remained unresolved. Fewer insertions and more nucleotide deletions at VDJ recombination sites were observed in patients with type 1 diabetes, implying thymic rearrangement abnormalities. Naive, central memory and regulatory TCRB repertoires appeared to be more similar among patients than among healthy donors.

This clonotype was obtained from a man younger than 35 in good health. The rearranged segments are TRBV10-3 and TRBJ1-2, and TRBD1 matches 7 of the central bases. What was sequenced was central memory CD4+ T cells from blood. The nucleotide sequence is TGTGCCATCATGGGACAGATCTATGGCTACACCTTC. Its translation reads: CAIMGQIYGYTF.